This T cell receptor beta chain emerged from a study of CD8+ T cells in alopecia areata. Sequencing used cDNA as its template, made by extracting RNA and reverse transcribing it. Clones were sequenced by immunoSEQ multiplex PCR, and TCRdb holds only the in-frame ones, with some missing. The repertoire holds roughly 98,000 clones, with roughly three fifths as singletons. With regard to this clone: As yet, its antigen is unknown.

The CDR3 is 16 amino acids. Germline loops: CDR1 SGHAT, CDR2 FQNNGV. J lost 4 bases, V lost 5 bases, and 9 bases had no gene match. General study points: For patients receiving tofacitinib, scalp clonality and expanded CD8+ clones among the top 100 significantly decreased. Normal skin contains resident alphabeta T cells, and these are also sequenced in scalp samples.

As for treatment: oral pan-JAK inhibitor, 5-10 mg twice daily. The sequencing here drew on CD8+ T cells sorted from blood, taken at week 4, from a patient treated with tofacitinib. The chain employs TRBV11-2 and TRBJ2-1; 9 bases map to TRBD2. The clonotype was recovered from a human donor with alopecia areata. The CDR3 sequence is CASSIVAGDEYNEQFF. Written as DNA, the CDR3 is TGTGCCAGCAGCATAGTAGCGGGAGACGAATACAATGAGCAGTTCTTC.